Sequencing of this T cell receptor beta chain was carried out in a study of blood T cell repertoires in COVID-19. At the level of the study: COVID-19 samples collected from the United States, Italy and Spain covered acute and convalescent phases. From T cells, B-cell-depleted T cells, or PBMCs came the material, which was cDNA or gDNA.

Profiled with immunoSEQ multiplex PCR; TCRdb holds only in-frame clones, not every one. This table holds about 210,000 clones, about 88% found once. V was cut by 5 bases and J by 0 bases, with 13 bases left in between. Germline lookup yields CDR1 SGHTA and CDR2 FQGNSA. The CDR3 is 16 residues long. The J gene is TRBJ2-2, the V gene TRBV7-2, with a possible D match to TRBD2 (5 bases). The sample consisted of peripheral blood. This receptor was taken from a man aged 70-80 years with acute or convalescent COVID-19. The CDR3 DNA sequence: TGTGCCAGCAGCACTAGTAAACATGCGAACACCGGGGAGCTGTTTTTT. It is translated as CASSTSKHANTGELFF.